This T cell receptor beta chain came from a study of cytomegalovirus exposure and HLA in healthy donors. Study at large: The Caucasian-associated ancestry cluster contained 65% to 85% of the 398 genotyped donors. The study's findings and limits: A few V segments could not be told apart, such as TRBV6-2 and TRBV6-3, and were left out.

Amplification used 60 Vbeta primers and 13 Jbeta primers. Sequencing used immunoSEQ multiplex PCR; TCRdb keeps in-frame clones, though not all of them. The sample gives about 150,000 clones, roughly 9.6% of which show up once; about 6.7% is in the top ten. Trimming removed 8 bases at V and 2 bases at J, with 10 bases between. This CDR3 is 13 amino acids long. The V gene's germline CDR1 is ENHRY and CDR2 SYGVKD. As for this clone: What it recognizes is unknown.

This receptor was identified in a woman in her thirties or forties in good health and CMV-seropositive. The chain joins TRBV10-3 to TRBJ1-5; D unclear. The sequencing input was PBMCs. The CDR3 DNA follows: TGTGCCATCGAAGACATTGGCAATCAGCCCCAGCATTTT. This codes for CAIEDIGNQPQHF.